The 3 T cell receptor beta chains reported below all come from one sample, sequenced in a study of blood T cells in healthy people across ages. Using a J-beta primer mix together with a sample-barcoded 5' primer, a second PCR was run for about 6 to 11 cycles. TCRdb reanalysed the 5' RACE reads using MiXCR and keeps one entry per CDR3 protein. The repertoire holds about 1.4 million distinct CDR3 sequences, with around 59% as singletons. Sequenced: blood. The receptors shown here come from a young man in good health.

The sample holds a few counts of this clonotype. This chain uses TRBV29-1 with TRBJ2-7; 7 nucleotides match TRBD1. Germline assignment: CDR1 SQVTM and CDR2 ANQGSEA. This CDR3 region has 14 residues. V was pared by 6 bases and J by 1 base, with 9 bases of the junction left unmatched. The CDR3 is CSVAVGTASYEQYF. CDR3 sequence (DNA): TGCAGCGTCGCTGTGGGGACAGCATCCTACGAGCAGTACTTC.

This clonotype was seen a few times. The chain carries TRBV5-1 and TRBJ2-7, with 11 bases identical to TRBD2. Looked up from germline, CDR1 is SGHRS and CDR2 is YFSETQ. The J segment lost 6 bases and the V segment lost 3 bases, leaving 5 bases of the junction unmatched. CDR3 length: 14 amino acids. The CDR3 bases are TGCGCCAGCAGCTCCAGTAGCGGGAGGGTCGAGCAGTACTTC. Amino acid sequence: CASSSSSGRVEQYF.

V and J are TRBV11-2 and TRBJ2-7, with TRBD1 identical over 8 bases. Trimming removed 2 bases from V and 3 bases from J; junction bases left unmatched: 3. CDR3 length equals 14 residues. Germline CDR1 reads SGHAT; CDR2 reads FQNNGV. In DNA, the CDR3 is TGTGCCAGCAGCTTATGGACAGGGAACTACGAGCAGTACTTC. Protein sequence: CASSLWTGNYEQYF.